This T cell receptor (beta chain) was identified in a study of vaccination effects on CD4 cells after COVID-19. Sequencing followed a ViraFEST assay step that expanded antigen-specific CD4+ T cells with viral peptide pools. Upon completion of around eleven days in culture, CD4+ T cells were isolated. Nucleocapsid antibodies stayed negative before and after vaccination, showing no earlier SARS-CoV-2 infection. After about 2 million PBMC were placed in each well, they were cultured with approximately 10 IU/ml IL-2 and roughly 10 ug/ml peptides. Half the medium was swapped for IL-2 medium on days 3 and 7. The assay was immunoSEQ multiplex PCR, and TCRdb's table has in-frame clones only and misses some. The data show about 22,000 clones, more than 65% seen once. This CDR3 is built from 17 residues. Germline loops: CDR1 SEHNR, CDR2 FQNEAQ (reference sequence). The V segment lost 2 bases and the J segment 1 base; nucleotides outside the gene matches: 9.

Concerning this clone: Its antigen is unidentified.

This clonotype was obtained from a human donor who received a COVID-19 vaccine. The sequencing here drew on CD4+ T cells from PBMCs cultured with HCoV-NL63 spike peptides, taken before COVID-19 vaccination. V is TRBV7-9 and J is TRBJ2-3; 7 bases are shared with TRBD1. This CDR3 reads CASSLRSTTGRTDTQYF. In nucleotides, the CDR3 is TGTGCCAGCAGCTTAAGGTCAACGACAGGGCGCACAGATACGCAGTATTTT.